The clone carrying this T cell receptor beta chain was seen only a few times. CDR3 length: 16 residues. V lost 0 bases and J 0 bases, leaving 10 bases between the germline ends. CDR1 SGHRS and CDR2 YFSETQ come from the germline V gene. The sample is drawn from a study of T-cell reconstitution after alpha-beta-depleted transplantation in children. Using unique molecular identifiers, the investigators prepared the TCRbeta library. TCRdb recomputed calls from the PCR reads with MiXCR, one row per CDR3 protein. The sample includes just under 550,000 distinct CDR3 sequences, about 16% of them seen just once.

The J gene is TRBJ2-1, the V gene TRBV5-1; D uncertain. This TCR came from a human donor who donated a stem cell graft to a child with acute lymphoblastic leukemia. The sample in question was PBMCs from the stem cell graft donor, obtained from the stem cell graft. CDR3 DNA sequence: TGCGCCAGCAGCTTGGGTGCAGGTTTCTCCTACAATGAGCAGTTCTTC. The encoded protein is CASSLGAGFSYNEQFF. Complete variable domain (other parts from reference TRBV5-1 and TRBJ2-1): KAGVTQTPRYLIKTRGQQVTLSCSPISGHRSVSWYQQTPGQGLQFLFEYFSETQRNKGNFPGRFSGRQFSNSRSEMNVSTLELGDSALYLCASSLGAGFSYNEQFFGPGTRLTVL.